These 22 T cell receptor beta chains were sequenced from one sample in a study of blood T cell repertoires in COVID-19. Profiled with immunoSEQ multiplex PCR; TCRdb holds only in-frame clones, not every one. In the table there are 25,000 to 35,000 clones, roughly four fifths of which are singletons. The specimen sequenced was peripheral blood. The receptors shown here come from a woman aged 80 or over with acute or convalescent COVID-19.

The chain is built from TRBV6-5 and TRBJ1-2; TRBD1 is a possible D gene (6 bases). V was pared by 2 bases and J by 8 bases, with 12 bases between. Per the germline V gene, CDR1 is MNHEY and CDR2 is SVGAGI. This CDR3 contains 13 residues. CDR3 amino acids: CASSYTTGKGYTF. In DNA, the CDR3 is TGTGCCAGCAGTTACACTACAGGGAAGGGCTACACCTTC.

V and J are TRBV4-1 and TRBJ2-7; a weak D match, TRBD2 (6 bases). V gave up 0 bases and J gave up 3 bases, with 15 bases separating them. The CDR3 contains 16 residues. CDR1 is MGHRA and CDR2 is YSYEKL in the germline V gene. The CDR3 spells CASSQERGPNLYEQYF. The CDR3 nucleotides are TGCGCCAGCAGCCAAGAGCGGGGCCCGAATCTCTACGAGCAGTACTTC.

This clone came up once. The chain carries TRBV28 and TRBJ2-7; TRBD1 matches 10 bases. CDR1 MDHEN and CDR2 SYDVKM come from the germline V gene. CDR3 length: 17 amino acids. Trimming removed 4 bases from V and 1 base from J; junction bases left unmatched: 10. The CDR3 nucleotides are TGTGCCAGCAGTTCTATAGGTTTGGGACAGGGGTCCTACGAGCAGTACTTC. Its translation is CASSSIGLGQGSYEQYF.

The rearrangement joins TRBV9 to TRBJ2-1; D is undetermined. CDR3 length: 15 amino acids. CDR1 SGDLS and CDR2 YYNGEE come from the germline V gene. V lost 4 bases and J lost 6, with 17 bases in between. The DNA of the CDR3 is TGTGCCAGCAGCCCTCAAGCCACCATTGGCAATGAGCAGTTCTTC. Residues: CASSPQATIGNEQFF.

The rearrangement uses TRBV27 and TRBJ1-1, with no clear D. Trimming removed 8 bases at V and 6 bases at J, with 16 bases between. The CDR3 spans 13 residues. Germline loops: CDR1 MNHEY, CDR2 SMNVEV (reference sequence). The CDR3 DNA follows: TGTGCCAGCGTAGCAAATTTAAAGGCTGAAGCTTTCTTT. Translated: CASVANLKAEAFF.

This clone was seen a few times. This rearrangement joins TRBV5-6 to TRBJ2-5, with 7 positions matching TRBD2. Germline assignment: CDR1 SGHDT and CDR2 YYEEEE. V shed 0 bases, J shed 9 bases, and the junction held 11 bases outside the gene matches. The CDR3 has 15 amino acids. This CDR3 is CASSLGEGILMAQYF. The CDR3, as DNA: TGTGCCAGCAGCTTGGGGGAGGGAATTCTGATGGCCCAGTACTTC.

Here the CDR3 DNA reads TGTGCCAGCTCACTTATCGACTTTTATGGCTACACCTTC. Amino acids: CASSLIDFYGYTF. The chain has TRBV18 and TRBJ1-2, with D unresolved. Germline V gene data show CDR1 as KGHSH and CDR2 as LQKENI. With 4 bases removed from V and 5 bases from J, the gap between germline ends came to 11 bases. This CDR3 spans 13 amino acids.

This clone occurred once. The V gene is TRBV11-2, the J gene TRBJ2-3; no clear D. The V end was cut by 0 bases, the J end by 3 bases, with 16 bases between. The CDR3 length is 17 residues. The germline V gene encodes CDR1 SGHAT and CDR2 FQNNGV. CDR3 amino acids: CASSLDRVIGFTDTQYF. The CDR3 DNA sequence: TGTGCCAGCAGCTTAGATCGGGTGATCGGGTTTACAGATACGCAGTATTTT.

The chain joins TRBV7-9 to TRBJ2-1; no reliable D call. Germline V gives CDR1 SEHNR, CDR2 FQNEAQ (reference sequence). The V end lost 6 bases, the J end lost 7 bases, and 13 bases lay between the germline ends. The length of the CDR3 is 13 residues. The CDR3 loop reads CASRSDGWNEQFF. The CDR3 DNA is TGTGCCAGCAGGAGCGACGGCTGGAATGAGCAGTTCTTC. Complete variable domain (other parts from reference TRBV7-9 and TRBJ2-1): DTGVSQNPRHKITKRGQNVTFRCDPISEHNRLYWYRQTLGQGPEFLTYFQNEAQLEKSRLLSDRFSAERPKGSFSTLEIQRTEQGDSAMYLCASRSDGWNEQFFGPGTRLTVL.

The chain joins TRBV9 to TRBJ2-5; D may be TRBD1 (6 bases). This CDR3 is 15 amino acids long. Germline values: CDR1 SGDLS, CDR2 YYNGEE. Trimming cost V 3 bases and J 4 bases, with 16 bases left between them. The CDR3 nucleotides read TGTGCCAGCAGCGACTCCGGGACATCCCCAGAGACCCAGTACTTC. Its protein is CASSDSGTSPETQYF.

The chain combines TRBV6-6 with TRBJ2-5; D is undetermined. V was trimmed by 2 bases and J by 4 bases, leaving 5 bases between them. Germline V gives CDR1 MNHNY, CDR2 SVGAGI (reference sequence). The CDR3 runs to 12 residues. In DNA form, the CDR3 reads TGTGCCAGCAGTTACCTAAGAGAGACCCAGTACTTC. Encoded protein: CASSYLRETQYF.

The rearrangement links TRBV9 to TRBJ2-3, with 9 bases that match TRBD2. This CDR3 is built from 16 residues. With 0 bases clipped from V and 4 bases from J, the junction kept 6 bases outside the gene matches. CDR1 is SGDLS and CDR2 is YYNGEE in the germline V gene. In DNA, the CDR3 is TGTGCCAGCAGCGTAGCACCTAGCGGGAACTCAGATACGCAGTATTTT. It is translated as CASSVAPSGNSDTQYF.

The chain employs TRBV24-1 and TRBJ2-3; maybe TRBD2 (5 bases). V shed 2 bases and J shed 1 base, with 15 bases lying between them. The CDR3 runs to 17 residues. Germline V gene lookup returns CDR1 KGHDR and CDR2 SFDVKD. The CDR3 DNA follows: TGTGCCACCAGTGATTCTGTATCCGTGCGGGGCACAGATACGCAGTATTTT. Encoded protein: CATSDSVSVRGTDTQYF.

J is TRBJ2-5 and V is TRBV18; tentative D call: TRBD2 (5 bases). The CDR3 extends over 12 amino acids. Germline lookup yields CDR1 KGHSH and CDR2 LQKENI. V lost 1 base, J lost 7 bases, and 7 bases lay in between. CDR3 sequence reads: CASSPLGGTQYF. The CDR3 DNA sequence: TGTGCCAGCTCACCACTCGGAGGGACCCAGTACTTC. Based on the CDR3 plus reference TRBV18 and TRBJ2-5, the full variable domain is NAGVMQNPRHLVRRRGQEARLRCSPMKGHSHVYWYRQLPEEGLKFMVYLQKENIIDESGMPKERFSAEFPKEGPSILRIQQVVRGDSAAYFCASSPLGGTQYFGPGTRLLVL.

The genes are TRBV10-3 and TRBJ2-1; TRBD2 matches at 7 bases. Germline V gene lookup returns CDR1 ENHRY and CDR2 SYGVKD. Trimming removed 6 bases from V and 8 bases from J; junction bases left unmatched: 16. The CDR3 is 16 amino acids. For the CDR3, the DNA is TGTGCCATCAGCGCATCCACTAGCGCCGGAACGGATGAGCAGTTCTTC. Protein product: CAISASTSAGTDEQFF.

This clone was observed a handful of times. This same CDR3 is encoded by further DNA sequences in the sample. The chain employs TRBV29-1 and TRBJ2-1; D is undetermined. Germline V gene sequence: CDR1 SQVTM, CDR2 ANQGSEA. Deletions cut 4 bases from V and 5 bases from J, with 6 bases between. The CDR3 is made up of 11 amino acids. The CDR3 DNA sequence: TGCAGCGTTGCCAGGAACAATGAGCAGTTCTTC. Residues: CSVARNNEQFF.

V usage is TRBV2 and J usage is TRBJ2-2; a possible D gene is TRBD1 (5 bases). The V end was cut by 7 bases, the J end by 0 bases, with 9 bases between. The length of the CDR3 is 14 residues. Germline V lookup: CDR1 SNHLY, CDR2 FYNNEI. CDR3 protein: CASNLQANTGELFF. DNA of the CDR3: TGTGCCAGCAACCTACAGGCGAACACCGGGGAGCTGTTTTTT.

This chain joins TRBV6-5 and TRBJ1-1; 8 bases map to TRBD1. The CDR3 contains 14 residues. CDR1 is MNHEY, CDR2 SVGAGI, per germline. Losses at the gene ends were 5 bases for V and 6 bases for J; bases not matched to a gene: 8. CDR3 sequence reads: CASSKDREGAEAFF. The CDR3 DNA is TGTGCCAGCAGTAAGGACAGGGAGGGGGCTGAAGCTTTCTTT.

The V gene is TRBV4-3, the J gene TRBJ2-7; 9 bases are a match to TRBD1. This CDR3 spans 13 amino acids. With 3 bases clipped from V and 4 bases from J, the junction kept 1 base outside the gene matches. Per the germline V gene, CDR1 is LGHNA and CDR2 is YSLEER. In DNA form, the CDR3 reads TGCGCCAGCAGCCAGACAGGGGGTTACGAGCAGTACTTC. As protein: CASSQTGGYEQYF.

The CDR3 protein is CASSYRGSSPLHF. CDR3 nucleotides: TGTGCCAGCAGTTACCGGGGTAGTTCACCCCTCCACTTT. V and J are TRBV6-5 and TRBJ1-6, with D hard to call. Trimming took off 2 bases at V and 9 bases at J, with 8 bases between the two ends. Germline CDR1 reads MNHEY; CDR2 reads SVGAGI. The CDR3 has 13 residues.

CDR3 in DNA: TGCGCCAGCAGTTATTCGGGACTAGCGAACTCCTACGAGCAGTACTTC. Translated, it gives CASSYSGLANSYEQYF. This chain links TRBV5-1 with TRBJ2-7, with 10 nucleotides matching TRBD2. The CDR3 sequence is 16 residues long. The ends lost 5 bases at V and 0 bases at J; junction bases unmatched: 8. Per germline, CDR1 SGHRS and CDR2 YFSETQ. Looking up the rest from reference TRBV5-1 and TRBJ2-7 gives the full variable domain: KAGVTQTPRYLIKTRGQQVTLSCSPISGHRSVSWYQQTPGQGLQFLFEYFSETQRNKGNFPGRFSGRQFSNSRSEMNVSTLELGDSALYLCASSYSGLANSYEQYFGPGTRLTVT.

The V and J genes are TRBV3-1 (or the pseudogene TRBV3-2) and TRBJ2-5; 9 nucleotides line up with TRBD2. CDR3 length: 17 amino acids. V was clipped by 3 bases and J by 0 bases; unmatched bases: 8. In germline, CDR1 is LGHDT, CDR2 YNNKEL (reference sequence). The CDR3 reads CASSQWLAGWYQETQYF. Written as DNA, the CDR3 is TGTGCCAGCAGCCAGTGGCTAGCGGGGTGGTACCAAGAGACCCAGTACTTC.